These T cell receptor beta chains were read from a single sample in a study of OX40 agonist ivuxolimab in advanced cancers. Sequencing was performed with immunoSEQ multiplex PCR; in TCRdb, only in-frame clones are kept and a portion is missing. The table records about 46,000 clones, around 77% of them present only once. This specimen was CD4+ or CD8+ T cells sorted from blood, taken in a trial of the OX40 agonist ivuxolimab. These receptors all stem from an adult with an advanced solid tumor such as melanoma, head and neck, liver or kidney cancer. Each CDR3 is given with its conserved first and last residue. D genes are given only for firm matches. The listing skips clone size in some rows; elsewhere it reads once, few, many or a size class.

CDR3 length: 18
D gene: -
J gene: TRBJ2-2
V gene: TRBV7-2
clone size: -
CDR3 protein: CASSLKALRITLTGELFF
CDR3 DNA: TGTGCCAGCAGCCTAAAGGCCCTAAGAATAACCCTTACCGGGGAGCTGTTTTTT

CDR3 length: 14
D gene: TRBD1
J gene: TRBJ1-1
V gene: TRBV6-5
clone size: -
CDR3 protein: CASRRGQGGTEAFF
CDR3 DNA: TGTGCCAGCAGAAGGGGACAGGGGGGAACTGAAGCTTTCTTT

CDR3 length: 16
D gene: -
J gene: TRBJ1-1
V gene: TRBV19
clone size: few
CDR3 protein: CASSMRGSTMNTEAFF
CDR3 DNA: TGTGCCAGTAGTATGCGGGGAAGTACCATGAACACTGAAGCTTTCTTT

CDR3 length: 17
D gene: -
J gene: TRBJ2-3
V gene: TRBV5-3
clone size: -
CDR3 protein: CARSLTDSTRGTDTQYF
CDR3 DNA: TGTGCCAGAAGCTTGACGGACAGTACTAGAGGGACAGATACGCAGTATTTT

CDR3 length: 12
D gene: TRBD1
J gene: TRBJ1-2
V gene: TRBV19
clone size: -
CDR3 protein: CASGQGEYGYTF
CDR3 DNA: TGTGCCTCTGGACAGGGGGAATATGGCTACACCTTC

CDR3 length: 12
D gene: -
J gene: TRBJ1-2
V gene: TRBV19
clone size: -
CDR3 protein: CASSTDGYGYTF
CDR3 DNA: TGTGCCAGTAGTACTGACGGCTATGGCTACACCTTC

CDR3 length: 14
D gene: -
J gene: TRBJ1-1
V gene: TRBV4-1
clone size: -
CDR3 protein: CASSQRSGNTEAFF
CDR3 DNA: TGCGCCAGCAGCCAACGGTCCGGGAACACTGAAGCTTTCTTT

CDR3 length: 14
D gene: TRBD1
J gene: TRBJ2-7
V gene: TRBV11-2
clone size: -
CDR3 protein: CASSLDPGGYEQYF
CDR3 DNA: TGTGCCAGCAGCTTAGATCCAGGGGGCTACGAGCAGTACTTC

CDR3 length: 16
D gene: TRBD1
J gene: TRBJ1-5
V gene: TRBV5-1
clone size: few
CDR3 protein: CASSPPDRERGQPQHF
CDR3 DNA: TGCGCCAGCAGCCCACCTGACAGGGAGAGGGGTCAGCCCCAGCATTTT

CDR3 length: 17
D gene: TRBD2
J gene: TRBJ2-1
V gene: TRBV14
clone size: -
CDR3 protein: CASSQDLGSGSLNEQFF
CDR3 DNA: TGTGCCAGCAGCCAAGATTTGGGTAGCGGGAGTTTGAATGAGCAGTTCTTC

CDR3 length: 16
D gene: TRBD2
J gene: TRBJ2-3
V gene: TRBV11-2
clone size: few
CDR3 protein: CASSPTGLAGRNTQYF
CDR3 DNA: TGTGCCAGCAGCCCGACCGGACTAGCGGGAAGGAATACGCAGTATTTT

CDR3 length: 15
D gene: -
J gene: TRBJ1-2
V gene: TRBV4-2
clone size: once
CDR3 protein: CASSQWGNTNYGYTF
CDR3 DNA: TGTGCCAGCAGCCAATGGGGCAATACTAACTATGGCTACACCTTC

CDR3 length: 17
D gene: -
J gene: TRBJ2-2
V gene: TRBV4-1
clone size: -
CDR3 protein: CASSQDGFGANTGELFF
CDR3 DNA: TGCGCCAGCAGCCAAGATGGGTTCGGGGCGAACACCGGGGAGCTGTTTTTT

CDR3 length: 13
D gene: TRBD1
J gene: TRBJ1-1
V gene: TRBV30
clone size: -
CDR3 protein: CAWTRQGNTEAFF
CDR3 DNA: TGTGCCTGGACCAGACAGGGGAACACTGAAGCTTTCTTT

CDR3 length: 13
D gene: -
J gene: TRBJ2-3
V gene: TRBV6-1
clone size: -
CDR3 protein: CASSYVGREAQYF
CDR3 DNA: TGTGCCAGCAGTTATGTAGGACGGGAAGCGCAGTATTTT

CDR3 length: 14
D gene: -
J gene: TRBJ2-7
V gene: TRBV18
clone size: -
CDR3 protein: CASSLEAATYEQYF
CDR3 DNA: TGTGCCAGCTCACTGGAGGCAGCAACCTACGAGCAGTACTTC

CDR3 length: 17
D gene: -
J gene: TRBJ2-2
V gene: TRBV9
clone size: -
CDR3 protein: CASSVLRVTRSTGELFF
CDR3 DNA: TGTGCCAGCAGCGTCCTTAGGGTCACTAGATCAACCGGGGAGCTGTTTTTT

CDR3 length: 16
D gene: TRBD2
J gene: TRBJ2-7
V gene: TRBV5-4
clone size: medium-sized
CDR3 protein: CASSSKTSGNSYEQYF
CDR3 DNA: TGTGCCAGCAGCTCTAAGACTAGCGGCAACTCCTACGAGCAGTACTTC

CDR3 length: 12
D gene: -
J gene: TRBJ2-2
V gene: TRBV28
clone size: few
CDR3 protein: CASSLYPGELFF
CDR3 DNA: TGTGCCAGCAGTTTATACCCCGGGGAGCTGTTTTTT

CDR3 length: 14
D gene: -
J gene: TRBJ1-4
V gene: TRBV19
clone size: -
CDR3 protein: CASSIESSRGKLFF
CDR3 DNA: TGTGCCAGTAGTATCGAAAGCTCCCGAGGAAAACTGTTTTTT

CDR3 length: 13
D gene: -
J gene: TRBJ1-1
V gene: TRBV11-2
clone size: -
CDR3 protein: CASSFHRVTEAFF
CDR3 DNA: TGTGCCAGCAGCTTCCACAGGGTTACTGAAGCTTTCTTT

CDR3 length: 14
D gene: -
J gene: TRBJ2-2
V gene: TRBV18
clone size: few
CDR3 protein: CASSPGQSGGELFF
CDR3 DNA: TGTGCCAGCTCACCCGGACAGTCGGGGGGGGAGCTGTTTTTT

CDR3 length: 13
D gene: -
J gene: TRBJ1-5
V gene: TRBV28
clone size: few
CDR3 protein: CASSLPGDQPQHF
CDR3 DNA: TGTGCCAGCAGTTTACCTGGGGATCAGCCCCAGCATTTT

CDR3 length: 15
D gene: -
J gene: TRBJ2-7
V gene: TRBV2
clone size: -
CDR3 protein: CASQKESGIPYEQYF
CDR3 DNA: TGTGCCAGCCAAAAGGAGAGTGGGATTCCGTACGAGCAGTACTTC

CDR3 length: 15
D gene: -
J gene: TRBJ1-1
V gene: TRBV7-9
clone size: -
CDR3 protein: CASSRTGMGATEAFF
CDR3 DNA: TGTGCCAGCAGCCGAACAGGGATGGGGGCCACTGAAGCTTTCTTT